This T cell receptor (beta chain) was sequenced for a study of Tregs in tolerant kidney transplant recipients (dated by TCRdb to between 2018 and 2020). As for the study more broadly: The transplants used related donors along with nonmyeloablative bone marrow transplantation, and in the human trials mixed chimerism was transient. The study used TCRbeta sequencing to identify donor-specific regulatory T cells before combined kidney and bone marrow transplantation, then tracked those cells after transplant.

The germline V gene (reference sequence) specifies MNHEY as CDR1 and SMNVEV as CDR2. Inclusive of the bounding cysteine and phenylalanine, the CDR3 is 14 residues long. The DNA shown is the part of the CDR3 that was read: 33 bases, in frame from base 1. The junction carries 10 bases between V and J, which are trimmed by 2 bases and 5 bases respectively. For TCRbeta CDR3 sequencing, genomic DNA from the sorted cells was extracted using the QIAGEN DNeasy Blood and Tissue Kit. High-throughput TCRbeta CDR3 sequencing, which included PCR amplification with bias correction and internal controls, was done commercially through immunoSEQ. Under the source paper's analysis protocol: A unique productive TCRbeta sequence was defined by the CDR3 nucleotide sequence when primers matched, and otherwise by the CDR3 amino acid sequence together with the Vbeta and Jbeta genes. A sequence was defined as donor-reactive if the sequence was expanded at least 5-fold in CFSE-low cells compared with unstimulated cells and had a frequency of at least 0.01% in CFSE-low cells. Repertoire divergence was quantified by Jensen-Shannon divergence calculated from the top 100 TCRbeta sequences ranked by frequency. For samples with multiple sequencing runs, sorting error was corrected in each run separately before the runs were combined. The table was pulled from immuneACCESS by TCRdb, which kept in-frame rearrangements only. Such tables lose some clones; where checked, under half of the loss comes from unresolved V genes, and the rest has no known cause. V and J calls and clone size are copied from that table; D and trimming were computed from the DNA. The table of this sample itemizes a few thousand clones. 5% to 6% of the sample goes to the ten largest clones.

What this sample's time point label stands for: blood sample drawn before combined kidney and bone marrow transplant. For bulk CFSE mixed lymphocyte reactions, CFSE-labeled recipient PBMCs were cocultured for about 6 days with irradiated donor PBMCs, after which the cells were stained for CD3/CD4/CD8 and FACS-sorted. The patients were a few recipients of combined kidney and bone marrow transplants from the ITN036ST trial, and samples were available only from these trial subjects. Healthy control blood was separated into PBMCs by Ficoll density gradient and cryopreserved, and patient PBMCs were collected both before and after transplant. Overall results and qualifications from the work: Because the study included only a small number of patients, the results must be confirmed in larger populations and under other immunosuppression protocols. Biological reproducibility was not directly assessed, although technical replication error appeared to be minimal. PCR primers changed over time for some patients, so nucleotide-level comparison across those patients' samples was not possible. Expanding Tregs with activated donor B cells appeared to identify the most biologically relevant and donor-specific TCRbeta repertoire. Donor-specific Treg expansion was found to exceed global Treg expansion in tolerant patients, suggesting antigen-driven rather than nonspecific expansion.

Judged by frequency, this clone is medium-sized (0.01 to 0.1%); no count was given. Its antigen specificity is not known. The read gets to within 3 residues of the CDR3 end, and the germline J gene fills in the rest. This specimen was CD8+ T cells from blood cultured with allogeneic cells, taken before the transplant. This TCR came from a human patient who received a combined kidney and bone marrow transplant. In this chain, TRBV27 is recombined with TRBJ1-5; matching of 6 bases hints at TRBD1 as the D gene. The sequenced part of the CDR3 DNA is TGTGCCAGCAGTTTAAGGGGGAGGGATCAGCCC. It translates to CASSLRGRDQP. The full CDR3 protein is CASSLRGRDQPQHF.